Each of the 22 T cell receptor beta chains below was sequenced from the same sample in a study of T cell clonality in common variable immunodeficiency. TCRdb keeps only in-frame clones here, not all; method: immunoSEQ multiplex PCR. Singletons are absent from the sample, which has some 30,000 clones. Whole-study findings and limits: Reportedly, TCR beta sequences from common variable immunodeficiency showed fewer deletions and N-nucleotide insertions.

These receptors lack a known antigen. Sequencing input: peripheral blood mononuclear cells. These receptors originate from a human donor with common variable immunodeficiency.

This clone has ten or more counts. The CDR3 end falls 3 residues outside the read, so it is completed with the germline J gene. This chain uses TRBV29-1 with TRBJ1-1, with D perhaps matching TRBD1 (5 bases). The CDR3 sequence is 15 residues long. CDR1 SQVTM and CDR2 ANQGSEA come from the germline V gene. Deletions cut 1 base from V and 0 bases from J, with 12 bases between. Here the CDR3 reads CSVEGAKGMNTEAFF. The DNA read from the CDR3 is TGCAGCGTTGAAGGGGCGAAGGGGATGAACACTGAA.

The CDR3 is CASSSPGDRVNEQFF. Partial CDR3 DNA: TGTGCCAGCTCCTCACCGGGGGATCGGGTGAATGAG. V is TRBV18 and J is TRBJ2-1; D may be TRBD2 (6 bases). The observed sequence ends 3 residues before the CDR3 terminus, with the missing tail filled in from the germline J gene. This CDR3 region has 15 residues. CDR1 and CDR2 (germline): KGHSH, LQKENI. Trimming took 6 bases from V and 7 from J, leaving 19 bases between them.

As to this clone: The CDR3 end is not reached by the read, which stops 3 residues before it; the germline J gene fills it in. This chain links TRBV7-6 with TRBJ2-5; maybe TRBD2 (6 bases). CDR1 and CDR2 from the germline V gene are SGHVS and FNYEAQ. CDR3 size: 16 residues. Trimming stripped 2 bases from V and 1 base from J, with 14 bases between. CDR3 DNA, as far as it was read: TGTGCCAGCAGCTTAAGGTCGGCGGGGCGCCAAGAGACC. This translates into CASSLRSAGRQET. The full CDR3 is CASSLRSAGRQETQYF.

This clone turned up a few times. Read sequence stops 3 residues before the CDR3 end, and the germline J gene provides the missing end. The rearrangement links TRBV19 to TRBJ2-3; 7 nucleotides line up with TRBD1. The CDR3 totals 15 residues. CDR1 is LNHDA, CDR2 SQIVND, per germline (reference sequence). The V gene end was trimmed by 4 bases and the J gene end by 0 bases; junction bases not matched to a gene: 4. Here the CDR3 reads CASSTGGSSTDTQYF. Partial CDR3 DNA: TGTGCCAGTAGTACAGGGGGTTCTAGCACAGATACG.

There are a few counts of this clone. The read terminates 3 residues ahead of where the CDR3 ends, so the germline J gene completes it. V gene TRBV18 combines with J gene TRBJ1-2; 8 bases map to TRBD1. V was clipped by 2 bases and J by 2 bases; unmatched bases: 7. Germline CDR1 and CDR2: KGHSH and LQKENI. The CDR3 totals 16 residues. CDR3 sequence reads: CASSPYGQGENYGYTF. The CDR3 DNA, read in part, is TGTGCCAGCTCACCATACGGACAGGGAGAGAACTATGGC.

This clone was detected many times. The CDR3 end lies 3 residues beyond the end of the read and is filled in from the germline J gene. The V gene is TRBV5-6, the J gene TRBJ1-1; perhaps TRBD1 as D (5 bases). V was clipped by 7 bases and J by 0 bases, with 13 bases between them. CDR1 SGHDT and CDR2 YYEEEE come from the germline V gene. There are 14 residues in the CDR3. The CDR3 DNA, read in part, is TGTGCCAGCTCCTTGACAGTCATGAACACTGAA. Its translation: CASSLTVMNTE. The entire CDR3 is CASSLTVMNTEAFF.

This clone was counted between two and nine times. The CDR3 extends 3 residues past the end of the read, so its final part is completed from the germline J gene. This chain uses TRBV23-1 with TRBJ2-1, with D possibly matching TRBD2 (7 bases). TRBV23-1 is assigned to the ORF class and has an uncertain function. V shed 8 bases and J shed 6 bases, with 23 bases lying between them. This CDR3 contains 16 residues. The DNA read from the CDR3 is TGCGCCAGCGGGGGGGGGCGTCCCGGACAGATCAATGAG. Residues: CASGGGRPGQINE. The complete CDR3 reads CASGGGRPGQINEQFF.

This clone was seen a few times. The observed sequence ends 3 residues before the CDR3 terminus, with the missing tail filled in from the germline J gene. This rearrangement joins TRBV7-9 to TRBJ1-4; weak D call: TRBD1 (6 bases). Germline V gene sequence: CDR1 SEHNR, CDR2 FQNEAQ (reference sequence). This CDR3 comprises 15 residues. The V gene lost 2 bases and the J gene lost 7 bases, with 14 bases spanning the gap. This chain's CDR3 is CASSLRSQGTEKLFF. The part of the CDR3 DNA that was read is TGTGCCAGCAGCTTACGGTCCCAGGGGACTGAAAAA.

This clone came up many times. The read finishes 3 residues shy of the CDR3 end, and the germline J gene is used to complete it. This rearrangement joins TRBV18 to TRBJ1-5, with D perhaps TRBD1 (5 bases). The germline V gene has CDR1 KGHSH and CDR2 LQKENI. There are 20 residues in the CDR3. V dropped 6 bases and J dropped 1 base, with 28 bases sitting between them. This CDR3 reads CASSRGDLGRAFGSNQPQHF. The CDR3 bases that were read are TGTGCCAGCTCGCGGGGGGATCTGGGACGGGCTTTTGGGAGCAATCAGCCC.

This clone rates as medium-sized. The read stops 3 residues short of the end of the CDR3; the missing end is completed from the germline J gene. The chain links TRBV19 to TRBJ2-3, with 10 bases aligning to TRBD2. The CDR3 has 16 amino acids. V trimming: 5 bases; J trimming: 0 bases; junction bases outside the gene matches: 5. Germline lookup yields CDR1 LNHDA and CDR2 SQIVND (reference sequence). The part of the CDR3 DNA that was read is TGTGCCAGTAGTGCCGGACTAGCGGCAAGCACAGATACG. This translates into CASSAGLAASTDT. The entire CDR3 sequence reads CASSAGLAASTDTQYF.

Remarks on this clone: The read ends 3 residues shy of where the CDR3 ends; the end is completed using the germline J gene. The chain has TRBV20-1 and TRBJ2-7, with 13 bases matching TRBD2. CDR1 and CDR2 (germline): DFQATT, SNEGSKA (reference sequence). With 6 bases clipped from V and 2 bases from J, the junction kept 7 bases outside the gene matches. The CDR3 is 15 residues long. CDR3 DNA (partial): TGCAGTGCGACTAGCGGGGGGCCATTAACCTACGAG. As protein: CSATSGGPLTYE. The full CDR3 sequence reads CSATSGGPLTYEQYF.

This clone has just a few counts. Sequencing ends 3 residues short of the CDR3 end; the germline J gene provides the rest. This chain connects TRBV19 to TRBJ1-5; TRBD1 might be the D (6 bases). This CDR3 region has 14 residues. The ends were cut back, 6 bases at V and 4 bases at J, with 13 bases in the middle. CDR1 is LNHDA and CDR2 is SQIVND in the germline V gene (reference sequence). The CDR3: CASRSTGPNQPQHF. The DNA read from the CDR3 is TGTGCCAGTAGGAGTACAGGGCCGAATCAGCCC.

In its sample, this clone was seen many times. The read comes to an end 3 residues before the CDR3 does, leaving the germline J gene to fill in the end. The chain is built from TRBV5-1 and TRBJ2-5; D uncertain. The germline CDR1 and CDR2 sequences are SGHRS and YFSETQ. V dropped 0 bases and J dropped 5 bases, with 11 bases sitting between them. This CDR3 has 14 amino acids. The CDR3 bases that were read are TGCGCCAGCAGCTTGGAGGTTAGCTGGGAGACC. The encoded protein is CASSLEVSWET. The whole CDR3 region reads CASSLEVSWETQYF.

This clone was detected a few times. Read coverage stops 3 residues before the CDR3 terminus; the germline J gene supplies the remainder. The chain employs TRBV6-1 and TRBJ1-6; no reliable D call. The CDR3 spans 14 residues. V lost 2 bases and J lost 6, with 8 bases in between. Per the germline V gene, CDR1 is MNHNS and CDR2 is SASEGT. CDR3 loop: CASSENPVNSPLHF. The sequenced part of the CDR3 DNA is TGTGCCAGCAGTGAAAATCCCGTTAATTCACCC.

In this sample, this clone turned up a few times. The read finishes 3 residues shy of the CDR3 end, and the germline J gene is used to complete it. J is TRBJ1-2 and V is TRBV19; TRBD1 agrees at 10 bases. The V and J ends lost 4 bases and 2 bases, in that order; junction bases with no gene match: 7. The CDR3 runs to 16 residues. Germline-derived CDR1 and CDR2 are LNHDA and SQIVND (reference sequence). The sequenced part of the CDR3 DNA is TGTGCCAGTAGTACACGGGACAGGGGTTGGAACTATGGC. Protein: CASSTRDRGWNYG. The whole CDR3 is CASSTRDRGWNYGYTF.

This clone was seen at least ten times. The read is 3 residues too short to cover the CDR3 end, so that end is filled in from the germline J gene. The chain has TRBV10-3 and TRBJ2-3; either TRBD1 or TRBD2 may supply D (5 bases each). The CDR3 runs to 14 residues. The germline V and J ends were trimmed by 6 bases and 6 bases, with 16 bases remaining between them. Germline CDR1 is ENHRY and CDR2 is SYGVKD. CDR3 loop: CAIRDEGRVDTQYF. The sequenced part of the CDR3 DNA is TGTGCCATCAGGGACGAGGGCAGGGTGGATACG.

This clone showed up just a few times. Incomplete CDR3 DNA: TGCAGTGCTACCAGAGACAGGGTAGCTAACTATGGC. Protein sequence: CSATRDRVANYG. The entire CDR3 is CSATRDRVANYGYTF. This sequence joins TRBV20-1 and TRBJ1-2; TRBD1 agrees at 7 bases. The sequenced fragment ends 3 residues before the CDR3 boundary, so the rest is inferred from the germline J gene. Germline assignment: CDR1 DFQATT and CDR2 SNEGSKA (reference sequence). The CDR3 loop spans 15 amino acids. V lost 4 bases to trimming and J lost 0 bases; unmatched junction nucleotides: 8.

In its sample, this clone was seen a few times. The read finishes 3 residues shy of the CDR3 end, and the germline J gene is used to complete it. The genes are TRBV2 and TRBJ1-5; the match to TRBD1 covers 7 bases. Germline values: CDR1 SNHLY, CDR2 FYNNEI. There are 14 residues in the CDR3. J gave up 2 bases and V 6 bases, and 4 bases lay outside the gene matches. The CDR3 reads CASRGQSGNQPQHF. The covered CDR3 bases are TGTGCCAGCAGGGGACAGTCAGGCAATCAGCCC.

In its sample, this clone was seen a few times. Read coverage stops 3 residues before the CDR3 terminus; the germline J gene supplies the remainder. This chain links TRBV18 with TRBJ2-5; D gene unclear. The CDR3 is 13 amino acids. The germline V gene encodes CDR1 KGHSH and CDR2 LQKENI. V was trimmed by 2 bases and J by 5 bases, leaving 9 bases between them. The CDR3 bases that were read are TGTGCCAGCTCACCAATATCGAGGGAGACC. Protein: CASSPISRET. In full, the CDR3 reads CASSPISRETQYF.

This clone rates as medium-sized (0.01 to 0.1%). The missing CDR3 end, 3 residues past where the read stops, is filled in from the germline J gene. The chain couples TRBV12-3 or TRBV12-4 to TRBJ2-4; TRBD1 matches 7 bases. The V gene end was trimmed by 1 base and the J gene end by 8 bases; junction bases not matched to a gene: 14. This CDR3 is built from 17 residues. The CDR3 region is CASSLVIGGRGKDIQYF. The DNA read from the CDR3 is TGTGCCAGCAGTTTAGTTATAGGGGGCCGAGGGAAAGACATT.

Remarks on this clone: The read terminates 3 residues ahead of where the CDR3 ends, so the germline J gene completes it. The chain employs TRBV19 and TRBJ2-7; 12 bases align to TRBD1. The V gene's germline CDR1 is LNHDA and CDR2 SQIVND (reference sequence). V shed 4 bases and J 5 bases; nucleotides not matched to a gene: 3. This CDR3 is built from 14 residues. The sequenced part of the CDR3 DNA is TGTGCCAGTAGTACCGGGACAGGGGGCAACGAG. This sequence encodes CASSTGTGGNE. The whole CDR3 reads CASSTGTGGNEQYF.

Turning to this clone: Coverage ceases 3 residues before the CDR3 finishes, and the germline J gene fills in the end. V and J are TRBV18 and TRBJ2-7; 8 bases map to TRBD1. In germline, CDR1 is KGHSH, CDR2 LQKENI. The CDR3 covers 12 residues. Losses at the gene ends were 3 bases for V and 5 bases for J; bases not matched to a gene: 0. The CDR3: CASSPTGDEQYF. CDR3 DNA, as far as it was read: TGTGCCAGCTCACCGACAGGGGACGAG.